One and the same sample provided the 30 T cell receptor beta chains below, sequenced in a study of Ad26.COV2.S vaccination and SARS-CoV-2 variants. The assay was immunoSEQ multiplex PCR, and TCRdb's table has in-frame clones only and misses some. The sample contains 450,000 to 550,000 clones, 75% to 90% of which appear only once. Treatment denoted: about 20 received Ad26.COV2.S at low or high dose, single or two shots; several received placebo; per-sample allocation not given. Material that was analyzed had been drawn on day 63 after the first vaccine or placebo injection. The sample consisted of peripheral blood, taken in a trial of Ad26.COV2.S vaccine versus placebo. All receptors derive from a person aged 18-65 years who received the Ad26.COV2.S COVID-19 vaccine or a placebo.

The chain couples TRBV29-1 to TRBJ2-1; 10 bases are a match to TRBD2. The germline CDR1 and CDR2 sequences are SQVTM and ANQGSEA. This CDR3 is 14 amino acids long. V shed 3 bases and J 4 bases; nucleotides not matched to a gene: 3. The CDR3 DNA sequence: TGCAGCGTTGACAAACTAGCGGGATACAATGAGCAGTTCTTC. Protein: CSVDKLAGYNEQFF.

This clone appeared a single time. This sequence joins TRBV10-3 and TRBJ2-7; D remains ambiguous. The CDR3 has 14 amino acids. V shed 6 bases and J shed 0 bases, with 12 bases lying between them. CDR1 and CDR2 from the germline V gene are ENHRY and SYGVKD. The CDR3 sequence: CAIRTPVSSYEQYF. The CDR3 bases are TGTGCCATCAGGACCCCAGTGAGCTCCTACGAGCAGTACTTC.

The rearrangement joins TRBV20-1 to TRBJ1-2; D is possibly TRBD1 (6 bases). This CDR3 comprises 14 residues. Trimming pared 3 bases from V and 4 bases from J, leaving 15 bases between. Germline loops: CDR1 DFQATT, CDR2 SNEGSKA (reference sequence). The CDR3 sequence: CSASGSGHTYGYTF. The CDR3 DNA reads as TGCAGTGCTAGTGGTTCGGGACACACCTATGGCTACACCTTC.

The chain joins TRBV5-4 to TRBJ2-5, with D possibly TRBD1 on 5 matching bases. The CDR3 consists of 17 residues. The germline CDR1 and CDR2 sequences are SGHNT and YYREEE (reference sequence). V was pared by 0 bases and J by 2 bases, with 17 bases between. The DNA of the CDR3 is TGTGCCAGCAGCTTGGACCCTAACAGGATCAGACAAGAGACCCAGTACTTC. Its translation is CASSLDPNRIRQETQYF.

In DNA, the CDR3 is TGTGCCAGGAGGGGCCGGGGCAAAGTGGCACAGGGAGCAGATACGCAGTATTTT. Its translation is CARRGRGKVAQGADTQYF. The chain employs TRBV2 and TRBJ2-3, with D tentatively TRBD1 (6 bases). The CDR3 has 18 residues. Germline V gives CDR1 SNHLY, CDR2 FYNNEI. The V end lost 9 bases, the J end lost 4 bases, and 29 bases lay between the germline ends.

V is TRBV7-3 and J is TRBJ2-5, with TRBD1 matching over 8 bases. In germline, CDR1 is SGHTA, CDR2 FQGTGA. The CDR3 contains 14 residues. J lost 3 bases, V lost 6 bases, and 6 bases had no gene match. DNA of the CDR3: TGTGCCAGCAGTCGTGGGACAGGCAAAGAGACCCAGTACTTC. Its translation is CASSRGTGKETQYF.

The CDR3 is CASTSGQSTQYF. The CDR3 bases are TGTGCCAGCACCTCAGGGCAAAGTACGCAGTATTTT. The J gene is TRBJ2-3, the V gene TRBV27; D may be TRBD1 (5 bases). Germline CDR1 reads MNHEY; CDR2 reads SMNVEV (reference sequence). The CDR3 extends over 12 amino acids. The V and J ends lost 7 bases and 8 bases respectively, with 13 bases between them.

The chain carries TRBV5-1 and TRBJ1-4; tentatively, D is TRBD1 (6 bases). The CDR3 has 16 amino acids. Trimming removed 4 bases from V and 7 bases from J, with 20 bases in between. CDR1 is SGHRS, CDR2 YFSETQ, per germline. The CDR3 sequence is CASSNLGGRGREKLFF. The CDR3 nucleotides are TGCGCCAGCAGCAATCTCGGAGGGCGGGGGCGTGAAAAACTGTTTTTT.

This chain joins TRBV29-1 and TRBJ2-5; tentatively, D is TRBD1 (7 bases). CDR1 SQVTM and CDR2 ANQGSEA come from the germline V gene. The CDR3 spans 14 residues. V lost 6 bases and J 5 bases, leaving 19 bases between the germline ends. The CDR3 here is CSVRGTANSETQYF. Written as DNA, the CDR3 is TGCAGCGTCCGCGGGACAGCCAATTCCGAGACCCAGTACTTC.

The CDR3 here is CASRITTSYEQYF. The CDR3 DNA follows: TGTGCCAGCCGGATCACTACCTCCTACGAGCAGTACTTC. The chain links TRBV21-1 to TRBJ2-7; no check of the table's D call, TRBD2, against the DNA was made. TRBV21-1 is marked as a pseudogene. CDR3 size: 13 residues.

This chain connects TRBV7-9 to TRBJ1-5, with D maybe TRBD1 (6 bases). CDR1 is SEHNR, CDR2 FQNEAQ, per germline (reference sequence). CDR3 length: 14 residues. Trimming pared 3 bases from V and 9 bases from J, leaving 15 bases between. The CDR3 sequence is CASSFTGGQGPQHF. The CDR3, as DNA: TGTGCCAGCAGCTTTACCGGGGGGCAAGGGCCCCAGCATTTT.

V gene TRBV13 combines with J gene TRBJ2-1, with TRBD1 matching 11 bases. The CDR3 contains 16 residues. Germline CDR1 PRHDT, CDR2 FYEKMQ (reference sequence). Trimming took 3 bases from V and 3 from J; bases not matched to a gene: 4. DNA of the CDR3: TGTGCCAGCAGCTTTACCGGGACAGGGGGCTACAATGAGCAGTTCTTC. This encodes CASSFTGTGGYNEQFF.

The chain couples TRBV19 to TRBJ2-2, with TRBD1 matching 8 bases. Germline-derived CDR1 and CDR2 are LNHDA and SQIVND (reference sequence). This CDR3 contains 14 residues. Trimming took 6 bases from V and 3 from J; bases not matched to a gene: 3. As DNA, the CDR3 is TGTGCCAGTAGCAGGGGGCAGGACACCGGGGAGCTGTTTTTT. It codes for CASSRGQDTGELFF.

This chain joins TRBV5-1 and TRBJ1-2; 7 bases fit TRBD1. The CDR3 runs 15 residues. Germline assignment: CDR1 SGHRS and CDR2 YFSETQ. V lost 4 bases, J lost 0 bases, and 6 bases stayed unmatched. The CDR3 loop reads CASSTGDSSNYGYTF. CDR3 in DNA: TGCGCCAGCAGCACCGGGGACAGCTCTAACTATGGCTACACCTTC.

The CDR3 reads CASSKTWDRICPDTQYF. CDR3 nucleotides: TGTGCCAGCAGCAAGACCTGGGACAGAATCTGCCCAGATACGCAGTATTTT. The V gene is TRBV3-1 (or the pseudogene TRBV3-2), the J gene TRBJ2-3, with 7 nucleotides matching TRBD1. J gave up 4 bases and V 5 bases, and 15 bases lay outside the gene matches. From germline, CDR1 is LGHDT and CDR2 YNNKEL (reference sequence). The CDR3 is 17 residues long.

The chain employs TRBV6-5 and TRBJ1-2; the D is unclear. V was shortened by 6 bases and J by 8 bases, with 13 bases between the two germline ends. The germline gives CDR1 MNHEY, CDR2 SVGAGI. The CDR3 length is 12 residues. DNA for the CDR3: TGTGCCAGCAGGCTCGTAGGCGGAGGCTACACCTTC. Protein: CASRLVGGGYTF.

This sequence joins TRBV18 and TRBJ1-2; 10 positions agree with TRBD1. CDR1 KGHSH and CDR2 LQKENI come from the germline V gene. The CDR3 contains 13 residues. J was trimmed by 8 bases and V by 3 bases; bases with no gene match: 3. This CDR3 reads CASSPQTGGGYTF. As DNA, the CDR3 is TGTGCCAGCTCACCCCAGACAGGGGGCGGCTACACCTTC.

This clone was found a few times. This chain's CDR3 is CASRGQTPYEQYV. In DNA form, the CDR3 reads TGTGCCAGCAGGGGACAGACCCCCTACGAGCAGTACGTC. This rearrangement joins TRBV2 to TRBJ2-7, with TRBD1 matching 7 bases. This CDR3 region has 13 residues. Trimming took 6 bases from V and 2 from J; bases not matched to a gene: 4. The V gene's germline CDR1 is SNHLY and CDR2 FYNNEI.

The V call is TRBV18, the J call TRBJ1-4; D unresolved. The CDR3 totals 14 residues. From germline, CDR1 is KGHSH and CDR2 LQKENI. Trimming took 0 bases from V and 8 from J, leaving 10 bases between them. This chain's CDR3 is CASSPPPRGEKLFF. The CDR3 nucleotides read TGTGCCAGCTCACCACCGCCTCGTGGGGAAAAACTGTTTTTT.

This sequence joins TRBV7-3 and TRBJ2-1, with 10 bases identical to TRBD2. This CDR3 has 14 residues. CDR1 SGHTA and CDR2 FQGTGA come from the germline V gene. J was trimmed by 8 bases and V by 3 bases; bases with no gene match: 4. This chain's CDR3 is CASSLSSGSDEQFF. CDR3 bases: TGTGCCAGCAGCTTGTCTAGCGGGAGCGATGAGCAGTTCTTC.

V usage is TRBV29-1 and J usage is TRBJ2-5; 9 bases agree with TRBD2. The CDR3 contains 14 residues. V lost 6 bases to trimming and J lost 2 bases; unmatched junction nucleotides: 7. The germline V gene has CDR1 SQVTM and CDR2 ANQGSEA. CDR3 in amino acids: CSVLGLALQETQYF. The CDR3 nucleotides read TGCAGCGTGCTCGGACTAGCGCTACAAGAGACCCAGTACTTC.

The chain combines TRBV5-4 with TRBJ1-1; possible D gene TRBD1, 5 bases. Looked up from germline, CDR1 is SGHNT and CDR2 is YYREEE (reference sequence). The CDR3 has 14 amino acids. Trimming removed 2 bases from V and 1 base from J, with 9 bases in between. The CDR3 DNA reads TGTGCCAGCAGCTTCTCGCAGGGGAACACTGAAGCTTTCTTT. Its translation: CASSFSQGNTEAFF.

CDR3 DNA: TGCGCCAGCAGCCAAGAATATCCAGGGTTCGGATGGACGTGGGAGCTGTTTTTT. It codes for CASSQEYPGFGWTWELFF. This chain links TRBV4-3 with TRBJ2-2, with D perhaps matching TRBD1 (5 bases). The germline V gene encodes CDR1 LGHNA and CDR2 YSLEER. The CDR3 extends over 18 amino acids. Between the trimmed V and J ends, which lost 0 bases and 9 bases, there was a span of 23 bases.

J is TRBJ2-2 and V is TRBV4-2; D not resolved. Per germline, CDR1 LGHNA and CDR2 YNFKEQ. Trimming took 3 bases from V and 4 from J, leaving 9 bases between them. The CDR3 is 14 residues long. The CDR3 protein is CASSQPGGTGELFF. CDR3 coding DNA: TGTGCCAGCAGCCAGCCGGGTGGCACCGGGGAGCTGTTTTTT.

The CDR3 coding sequence is TGCGCCAGCAGCCAAGATACGGCATTAGCCAAAAACATTCAGTACTTC. Encoded protein: CASSQDTALAKNIQYF. This chain connects TRBV4-3 to TRBJ2-4; D unclear. In germline, CDR1 is LGHNA, CDR2 YSLEER. The CDR3 extends over 16 amino acids. V was trimmed by 0 bases and J by 0 bases, leaving 9 bases between them.

Concerning this clone itself: This same CDR3 is encoded by further DNA sequences in the sample. V and J are TRBV11-3 and TRBJ2-5; the match to TRBD2 covers 7 bases. The length of the CDR3 is 12 residues. CDR1 and CDR2 from the germline V gene are SGHNT and YENEEA. J was trimmed by 4 bases and V by 6 bases; bases with no gene match: 2. The CDR3 region has the DNA TGTGCCAGCAGTAGCGGGTCAGAGACCCAGTACTTC. It is translated as CASSSGSETQYF.

The V and J genes are TRBV28 and TRBJ1-1; no clear D gene. This CDR3 spans 14 amino acids. V was pared by 3 bases and J by 3 bases, with 11 bases between. The germline V gene encodes CDR1 MDHEN and CDR2 SYDVKM. The CDR3 DNA is TGTGCCAGCAGTTTGGAGTATGGGGACACTGAAGCTTTCTTT. It codes for CASSLEYGDTEAFF.

The J gene is TRBJ2-3, the V gene TRBV7-2; D is possibly TRBD1 (6 bases). The germline V and J ends were trimmed by 4 bases and 5 bases, with 13 bases remaining between them. Germline CDR1 is SGHTA and CDR2 is FQGNSA. There are 14 residues in the CDR3. For the CDR3, the DNA is TGTGCCAGCAGCTCACTTAACAGGGTAGATACGCAGTATTTT. This gives the protein CASSSLNRVDTQYF.

The V call is TRBV5-6, the J call TRBJ1-5; D possibly corresponds to TRBD1 (5 bases). The CDR3 spans 15 residues. V was clipped by 2 bases and J by 7 bases, with 16 bases between them. Germline values: CDR1 SGHDT, CDR2 YYEEEE. CDR3 amino acids: CASSLRDRRGQPQHF. CDR3 nucleotides: TGTGCCAGCAGCTTACGAGATCGACGGGGCCAGCCCCAGCATTTT. The full variable domain, in which reference TRBV5-6 and TRBJ1-5 provide the parts outside the CDR3, is DAGVTQSPTHLIKTRGQQVTLRCSPKSGHDTVSWYQQALGQGPQFIFQYYEEEERQRGNFPDRFSGHQFPNYSSELNVNALLLGDSALYLCASSLRDRRGQPQHFGDGTRLSIL.

The rearrangement uses TRBV5-1 and TRBJ1-4, with a tentative D call TRBD1 (6 bases). The CDR3 spans 14 residues. Germline lookup yields CDR1 SGHRS and CDR2 YFSETQ. Trimming took off 2 bases at V and 6 bases at J, with 11 bases between the two ends. DNA of the CDR3: TGCGCCAGCAGCTTCCGGGGGGCAGATGAAAAACTGTTTTTT. Protein sequence: CASSFRGADEKLFF.